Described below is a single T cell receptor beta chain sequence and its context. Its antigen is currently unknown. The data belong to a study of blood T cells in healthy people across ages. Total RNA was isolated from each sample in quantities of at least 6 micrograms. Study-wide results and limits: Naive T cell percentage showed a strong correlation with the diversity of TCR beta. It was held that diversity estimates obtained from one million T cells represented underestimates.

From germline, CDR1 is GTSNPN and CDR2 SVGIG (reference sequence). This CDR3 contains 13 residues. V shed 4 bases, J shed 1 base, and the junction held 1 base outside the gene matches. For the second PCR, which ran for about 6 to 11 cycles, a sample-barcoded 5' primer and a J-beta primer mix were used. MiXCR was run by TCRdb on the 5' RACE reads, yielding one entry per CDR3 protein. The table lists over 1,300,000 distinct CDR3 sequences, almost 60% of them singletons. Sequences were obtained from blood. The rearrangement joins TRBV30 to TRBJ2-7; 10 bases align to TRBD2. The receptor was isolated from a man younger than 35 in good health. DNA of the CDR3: TGTGCCTGGACTAGCGGGAGTTCCTACGAGCAGTACTTC. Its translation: CAWTSGSSYEQYF. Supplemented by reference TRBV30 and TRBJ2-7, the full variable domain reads SQTIHQWPATLVQPVGSPLSLECTVEGTSNPNLYWYRQAAGRGLQLLFYSVGIGQISSEVPQNLSASRPQDRQFILSSKKLLLSDSGFYLCAWTSGSSYEQYFGPGTRLTVT.